This T cell receptor (beta chain) was sequenced for a study of cytomegalovirus exposure and HLA in healthy donors. Turning to the study itself: Of over 350 genotyped donors, 80% to 85% grouped in the Caucasian-associated ancestry cluster.

CDR3 length: 13 amino acids. The germline CDR1 and CDR2 sequences are SGHRS and YFSETQ. V lost 5 bases and J 4 bases, leaving 12 bases between the germline ends. Primers for the PCR totalled 60 Vbeta and 13 Jbeta. This table comes from immunoSEQ multiplex PCR, and its TCRdb copy is limited to in-frame clones, with some not included. The table records 130,000 or so clones, more than 60% of them present only once. This sequence was found in a woman aged 45-59 years in good health and CMV-seropositive. The chain combines TRBV5-1 with TRBJ2-5; tentative D call: TRBD1 (6 bases). Sequencing was carried out using PBMCs. DNA for the CDR3: TGCGCCAGCAGTGCGGTGACAGGAGAGACCCAGTACTTC. This gives the protein CASSAVTGETQYF.